The source of this T cell receptor (beta chain) is a study of CD8 T cells in ankylosing spondylitis. Study-wide findings and caveats: Disease-linked clones reportedly showed significant enrichment in matched ankylosing spondylitis synovial fluid.

TCRdb re-derived calls from the 5' RACE reads in MiXCR, one entry per CDR3 protein. The table shows hundreds of thousands of distinct CDR3 sequences, with 8% to 9.5% occurring only once. This CDR3 contains 13 residues. Germline lookup yields CDR1 DFQATT and CDR2 SNEGSKA (reference sequence). The ends were cut back, 0 bases at V and 8 bases at J, with 13 bases in the middle. With regard to this clonotype: Its cognate antigen is unknown.

This sequence joins TRBV20-1 and TRBJ1-2, with D uncertain. The sequenced sample consisted of blood, either unsorted or a sorted T cell fraction (not recorded which). The sequence was obtained from a male donor with ankylosing spondylitis or in good health (not recorded which). In DNA, the CDR3 is TGCAGTGCTAGAGATTCCCGATCTGGGGGCTACACCTTC. It encodes CSARDSRSGGYTF.